These T cell receptor beta chains were read from a single sample in a study of T-cell memory formation after mild COVID-19. Each CDR3 protein gets one entry after TCRdb re-called the 5' RACE reads with MiXCR. This sample has around 470,000 distinct CDR3 sequences; 20% occur once, and the top ten carry more than 8%. Specimen: PBMCs or a T cell subset sorted from them (not recorded which). These receptor sequences come from an adult woman who had mild COVID-19 (a few samples of this study predate the infection). Cell type and time point are not known. The CDR3 runs from the conserved cysteine through the conserved F or W. D genes are given only for firm matches. Not all rows give a size; the values are once, few, many and, for expanded clones, a class.

J: TRBJ2-1
size: -
D: -
V: TRBV20-1
DNA: TGCAGTGCTAGGTGGGGGACCAACAATGAGCAGTTCTTC
CDR3: CSARWGTNNEQFF

J: TRBJ2-1
size: many
D: -
V: TRBV7-2
DNA: TGTGCCAGCAGCTTCTGGACTACCCGCGATGAGCAGTTCTTC
CDR3: CASSFWTTRDEQFF

J: TRBJ1-6
size: -
D: -
V: TRBV3-1
DNA: TGTGCCAGCAGCCAAGGCGACTATAATTCACCCCTCCACTTT
CDR3: CASSQGDYNSPLHF

J: TRBJ2-3
size: -
D: TRBD2
V: TRBV7-2
DNA: TGTGCCAGCGGCAAGACTAGCGCTACGCAGTATTTT
CDR3: CASGKTSATQYF

J: TRBJ2-1
size: -
D: TRBD2
V: TRBV24-1
DNA: TGTGCCACCAGTGGGCGGGAGGGCCCCTACTATGAGCAGTTCTTC
CDR3: CATSGREGPYYEQFF

J: TRBJ2-5
size: once
D: TRBD2
V: TRBV20-1
DNA: TGCAGTGCTAGTCTCCGCAGACTAGCGCAACAAGAGACCCAGTACTTC
CDR3: CSASLRRLAQQETQYF

J: TRBJ2-5
size: -
D: TRBD2
V: TRBV7-6
DNA: TGTGCCAGCAGCTTTATTCCGAGCGGGGAAACCCAAGAGACCCAGTACTTC
CDR3: CASSFIPSGETQETQYF

J: TRBJ1-6
size: -
D: -
V: TRBV2
DNA: TGTGCCAGCACCATGACCCTCCGGTCACCCCTCCACTTT
CDR3: CASTMTLRSPLHF

J: TRBJ2-7
size: few
D: -
V: TRBV15
DNA: TGTGCCACCAGCATGGGACTCACCTACGAGCAGTACTTC
CDR3: CATSMGLTYEQYF

J: TRBJ1-2
size: -
D: TRBD1
V: TRBV28
DNA: TGTGCCAGCAGTTTACTACGGACAGGGTATGGCTACACCTTC
CDR3: CASSLLRTGYGYTF

J: TRBJ2-3
size: -
D: TRBD1
V: TRBV18
DNA: TGTGCCAGCTCACCAAGGGGACAGGGAGGCGATACGCAGTATTTT
CDR3: CASSPRGQGGDTQYF

J: TRBJ1-6
size: -
D: -
V: TRBV7-9
DNA: TGTGCCAGCAGCTTAGCGGGCAGGGCCAATTCACCCCTCCACTTT
CDR3: CASSLAGRANSPLHF

J: TRBJ1-1
size: few
D: -
V: TRBV12-3/TRBV12-4
DNA: TGTGCCAGCAGTTTTGGTGGCCCTAGGTCCGTCTTCGCTGAAGCTTTCTTT
CDR3: CASSFGGPRSVFAEAFF

J: TRBJ2-7
size: few
D: -
V: TRBV7-8
DNA: TGTGCCAGCAGCCCTAGCGGCCAGGGGGTCTACGAGCAGTACTTC
CDR3: CASSPSGQGVYEQYF

J: TRBJ2-3
size: -
D: TRBD2
V: TRBV9
DNA: TGTGCCAGCAGCGTAGTGGTAGCGGGGGGGCCGACAGATACGCAGTATTTT
CDR3: CASSVVVAGGPTDTQYF

J: TRBJ2-1
size: few
D: -
V: TRBV11-2
DNA: TGTGCCAGCAGCTTGGTACTAGCCAAGAACAATGAGCAGTTCTTC
CDR3: CASSLVLAKNNEQFF

J: TRBJ1-1
size: -
D: -
V: TRBV15
DNA: TGTGCCACCAGCATGACACAGATGAACACTGAAGCTTTCTTT
CDR3: CATSMTQMNTEAFF

J: TRBJ2-3
size: once
D: TRBD2
V: TRBV6-2/TRBV6-3
DNA: TGTGCCAGCAGTTATGGTAGCGGGGCAAGCACAGATACGCAGTATTTT
CDR3: CASSYGSGASTDTQYF

J: TRBJ2-1
size: many
D: TRBD2
V: TRBV7-9
DNA: TGTGCCAGCAGCTTAGCTAGCGGGAGACTCAATGAGCAGTTCTTC
CDR3: CASSLASGRLNEQFF

J: TRBJ1-2
size: few
D: -
V: TRBV7-2
DNA: TGTGCCAGCAGCTCGTTCTTAGGGACCCTCTATGGCTACACCTTC
CDR3: CASSSFLGTLYGYTF

J: TRBJ2-5
size: -
D: TRBD2
V: TRBV7-6
DNA: TGTGCCAGCAGCTCGACTAGCGGGGGAGAGACCCAGTACTTC
CDR3: CASSSTSGGETQYF

J: TRBJ2-2
size: few
D: TRBD1
V: TRBV5-1
DNA: TGCGCCAGCAGCTTGGCCGAGGCCGGGACAGGCGGGGAGCTGTTTTTT
CDR3: CASSLAEAGTGGELFF

J: TRBJ2-2
size: many
D: TRBD2
V: TRBV6-6
DNA: TGTGCCAGCAGCTATCAGCGGGGGAACACCGGGGAGCTGTTTTTT
CDR3: CASSYQRGNTGELFF

J: TRBJ2-3
size: many
D: -
V: TRBV11-2
DNA: TGTGCCAGCAGCCTTGGGCGCGGTCTAAGCACAGATACGCAGTATTTT
CDR3: CASSLGRGLSTDTQYF

J: TRBJ2-7
size: -
D: -
V: TRBV5-6
DNA: TGTGCCAGCAGCTTGGGCCCGGTGGGAACCTACGAGCAGTACTTC
CDR3: CASSLGPVGTYEQYF

J: TRBJ2-3
size: -
D: -
V: TRBV12-3/TRBV12-4
DNA: TGTGCCAGCAGTTTACGGGTCGGGGATACGCAGTATTTT
CDR3: CASSLRVGDTQYF

J: TRBJ2-7
size: -
D: -
V: TRBV2
DNA: TGTGCCAGCCGATTAGTTGGGGACGGCCGAAAGGAGTACTTC
CDR3: CASRLVGDGRKEYF

J: TRBJ1-2
size: -
D: -
V: TRBV10-2
DNA: TGCGCCAGCAGTGAGTTCGGGGTCCACTATGGCTACACCTTC
CDR3: CASSEFGVHYGYTF

J: TRBJ1-5
size: -
D: TRBD1
V: TRBV7-9
DNA: TGTGCCAGCAGCTTAGATGGGACAGGGAATCAGCCCCAGCATTTT
CDR3: CASSLDGTGNQPQHF

J: TRBJ1-3
size: -
D: -
V: TRBV20-1
DNA: TGCAGTGCTAGAGAGGGCGCAGGAGTAAACACCATATATTTT
CDR3: CSAREGAGVNTIYF

J: TRBJ2-5
size: -
D: -
V: TRBV5-1
DNA: TGCGCCAGCAGCTTAATACAGTATCAAGAGACCCAGTACTTC
CDR3: CASSLIQYQETQYF

J: TRBJ2-7
size: many
D: TRBD2
V: TRBV12-3/TRBV12-4
DNA: TGTGCCAGCAGCCCCGGGAGGCTAGGGCAGTACTTC
CDR3: CASSPGRLGQYF

J: TRBJ2-7
size: -
D: TRBD1
V: TRBV7-9
DNA: TGTGCCAGCAGCCCAGGGACAGTTAGTCTCTACGAGCAGTACTTC
CDR3: CASSPGTVSLYEQYF

J: TRBJ2-5
size: -
D: TRBD2
V: TRBV12-3/TRBV12-4
DNA: TGTGCCAGCAGCCCCACTCGCGGGGGGGCAAAGGAGACCCAGTACTTC
CDR3: CASSPTRGGAKETQYF

J: TRBJ1-1
size: once
D: -
V: TRBV2
DNA: TGTGCCAGCAGTGAAAACCGACGGTTAGGAGCTTTCTTT
CDR3: CASSENRRLGAFF

J: TRBJ2-3
size: -
D: TRBD2
V: TRBV20-1
DNA: TGCAGTGCTAGTGACCTAGCGGGGGCAGATACGCAGTATTTT
CDR3: CSASDLAGADTQYF

J: TRBJ2-3
size: few
D: -
V: TRBV7-7
DNA: TGTGCCAGCGCTAGCGTAATGACAGATACGCAGTATTTT
CDR3: CASASVMTDTQYF

J: TRBJ2-2
size: -
D: TRBD2
V: TRBV11-3
DNA: TGTGCCAGCATCTCCGAGCGGGAGGGCCTCGGGACCGGGGAGCTGTTTTTT
CDR3: CASISEREGLGTGELFF

J: TRBJ1-2
size: few
D: TRBD1
V: TRBV7-9
DNA: TGTGCCAGCAGCCCCGACAGGGTATGGGATGGCTACACCTTC
CDR3: CASSPDRVWDGYTF

J: TRBJ1-2
size: few
D: TRBD1
V: TRBV7-2
DNA: TGTGCCACCTTCGGGGACAGGGGATATGGCTACACCTTC
CDR3: CATFGDRGYGYTF

J: TRBJ2-1
size: -
D: TRBD2
V: TRBV24-1
DNA: TGTGCCACCAGTGATTTAGCGGGAGAGAGTGAGCAGTTCTTC
CDR3: CATSDLAGESEQFF

J: TRBJ2-2
size: once
D: -
V: TRBV9
DNA: TGTGCCAGCAGCGTCTTGACGGGATCGAACACCGGGGAGCTGTTTTTT
CDR3: CASSVLTGSNTGELFF

J: TRBJ2-1
size: -
D: TRBD2
V: TRBV5-1
DNA: TGCGCCAGCAGTAGCGGGTTTAACAATGAGCAGTTCTTC
CDR3: CASSSGFNNEQFF

J: TRBJ2-3
size: few
D: TRBD2
V: TRBV10-3
DNA: TGTGCCATCAGTGAGTCGCCTAGCGGGGGGGCAGATACGCAGTATTTT
CDR3: CAISESPSGGADTQYF